Following are 8 T cell receptor beta chains from one sample sequenced in a study of T cell responses to AZD1222 COVID-19 vaccine. Sequencing was performed with immunoSEQ multiplex PCR; in TCRdb, only in-frame clones are kept and a portion is missing. Among 100,000 to 120,000 clones listed, about 81% were seen once. Here the sequenced sample was peripheral blood, taken on day 0 of AZD1222 vaccination. The receptors were sampled from an adult in good health.

A single count supports this clone. This chain connects TRBV3-1 (or the pseudogene TRBV3-2) to TRBJ2-7; weak D call: TRBD2 (6 bases). Germline V gene sequence: CDR1 LGHDT, CDR2 YNNKEL (reference sequence). V was shortened by 4 bases and J by 0 bases, with 13 bases between the two germline ends. The CDR3 length is 15 residues. CDR3 coding DNA: TGTGCCAGCAGCCTCACCGGGAGATACTCCTACGAGCAGTACTTC. This encodes CASSLTGRYSYEQYF.

This clone occurred once. The chain employs TRBV6-5 and TRBJ1-6; D is unresolved. Germline V gene lookup returns CDR1 MNHEY and CDR2 SVGAGI. This CDR3 has 13 residues. Trimming removed 3 bases from V and 8 bases from J, with 8 bases in between. The CDR3 spells CASSYKPHSPLHF. The CDR3 coding sequence is TGTGCCAGCAGTTATAAACCGCATTCACCCCTCCACTTT.

CDR3 region: CASSRNTEAFF. CDR3 sequence (DNA): TGTGCCAGCAGTCGAAACACTGAAGCTTTCTTT. The gene calls are TRBV6-2 or TRBV6-3 and TRBJ1-1; the D is unclear. CDR3 size: 11 residues. V lost 5 bases, J lost 2 bases, and 3 bases lay in between. Germline V gene sequence: CDR1 MNHEY, CDR2 SVGEGT.

This chain joins TRBV6-4 and TRBJ2-3, with TRBD2 as a possible D gene (7 bases). V was pared by 2 bases and J by 0 bases, with 9 bases between. Germline V gene data show CDR1 as MRHNA and CDR2 as SNTAGT. The CDR3 runs to 15 residues. CDR3: CASSDGGASTDTQYF. In DNA, the CDR3 is TGTGCCAGCAGTGACGGGGGGGCTAGCACAGATACGCAGTATTTT.

The chain joins TRBV6-1 to TRBJ2-2; perhaps TRBD2 as D (5 bases). The CDR3 runs 14 residues. Germline CDR1 reads MNHNS; CDR2 reads SASEGT. V lost 7 bases to trimming and J lost 0 bases, with 9 bases between them. The CDR3 protein is CASTRGTNTGELFF. The CDR3 nucleotides are TGTGCCAGCACGCGAGGGACGAACACCGGGGAGCTGTTTTTT.

The J gene is TRBJ1-2, the V gene TRBV5-6, with D uncertain. Trimming removed 1 base from V and 3 bases from J, with 16 bases in between. The CDR3 length is 16 residues. Germline V gene lookup returns CDR1 SGHDT and CDR2 YYEEEE. The CDR3 nucleotides read TGTGCCAGCAGCTTGAGGACGGCGCTGATAGACTATGGCTACACCTTC. Amino acid sequence: CASSLRTALIDYGYTF.

The chain has TRBV3-1 (or the pseudogene TRBV3-2) and TRBJ2-7; perhaps TRBD1 as D (6 bases). The CDR3 sequence is 13 residues long. Looked up from germline, CDR1 is LGHDT and CDR2 is YNNKEL (reference sequence). Trimming left V 3 bases short and J 6 bases short, with 12 bases between. CDR3 nucleotide sequence: TGTGCCAGCAGCCACCAGGGGCAGGGCGAGCAGTACTTC. It translates to CASSHQGQGEQYF.

The chain joins TRBV19 to TRBJ1-5, with TRBD1 as a possible D gene (5 bases). V gave up 4 bases and J gave up 12 bases, with 16 bases separating them. This CDR3 region has 13 residues. Germline V gene lookup returns CDR1 LNHDA and CDR2 SQIVND (reference sequence). CDR3 sequence: CASSSPSPGDQHF. CDR3 DNA sequence: TGTGCCAGTAGTAGCCCTTCTCCGGGGGACCAGCATTTT.